This TCR beta chain comes out of a study of blood T cell repertoires in COVID-19. Study in general: Acute and convalescent COVID-19 specimens originated in the United States, Italy and Spain. PBMCs, B-cell-depleted T cells, or T cells were the source of the cDNA or gDNA that made up the material.

Per the original methods: Quantification of nucleated cells was approximated via reference gene primer amplification. Sequencing used immunoSEQ multiplex PCR; TCRdb keeps in-frame clones, though not all of them. That table is the source of V, J and clone size, and D and trimming were worked out from the DNA. The repertoire holds about 74,000 clones, with around 78% as singletons. The germline V gene has CDR1 LGHDT and CDR2 YNNKEL (reference sequence). The CDR3 covers 14 residues. Trimming cost V 4 bases and J 5 bases; bases outside gene matches: 1. Only a few counts were recorded for this clone. This chain joins TRBV3-1 (or the pseudogene TRBV3-2) and TRBJ1-4; 10 bases map to TRBD1. Material for sequencing was peripheral blood. The receptor was isolated from a human donor in a cohort sampled during active COVID-19. CDR3 nucleotide sequence: TGTGCCAGCAGCCCGACAGGGGGCAATGAAAAACTGTTTTTT. It is translated as CASSPTGGNEKLFF.